The 7 T cell receptor beta chains in this list originate from one sample, sequenced in a study of blood T cell repertoires in COVID-19. TCRdb keeps only in-frame clones here, not all; method: immunoSEQ multiplex PCR. The data hold 200,000 to 250,000 clones, with about 87% observed a single time. What was sequenced was peripheral blood. These receptor sequences come from a man aged 55 to 70 who had recovered from COVID-19.

The V call is TRBV6-5, the J call TRBJ2-3; 7 bases line up with TRBD1. The germline V gene encodes CDR1 MNHEY and CDR2 SVGAGI. The V gene end was trimmed by 6 bases and the J gene end by 1 base; junction bases not matched to a gene: 4. The CDR3 extends over 14 amino acids. As DNA, the CDR3 is TGTGCCAGCAGCCTCGACAGGGGCACAGATACGCAGTATTTT. Translation: CASSLDRGTDTQYF.

The chain joins TRBV18 to TRBJ2-3; tentative D call: TRBD1 (5 bases). This CDR3 spans 16 amino acids. Germline CDR1 reads KGHSH; CDR2 reads LQKENI. Between the trimmed V and J ends, which lost 4 bases and 2 bases, there was a span of 16 bases. The CDR3: CASSLRQTGFTDTQYF. CDR3 DNA: TGTGCCAGCTCACTACGACAGACCGGATTCACAGATACGCAGTATTTT. The full variable domain, with the rest looked up from reference TRBV18 and TRBJ2-3, is NAGVMQNPRHLVRRRGQEARLRCSPMKGHSHVYWYRQLPEEGLKFMVYLQKENIIDESGMPKERFSAEFPKEGPSILRIQQVVRGDSAAYFCASSLRQTGFTDTQYFGPGTRLTVL.

V and J are TRBV5-1 and TRBJ1-3; D is possibly TRBD1 (5 bases). The CDR3 has 15 residues. CDR1 is SGHRS and CDR2 is YFSETQ in the germline V gene. The V gene lost 4 bases and the J gene lost 0 bases, with 11 bases spanning the gap. The CDR3: CASSQGHLSGNTIYF. DNA for the CDR3: TGCGCCAGCAGCCAAGGACACCTCTCTGGAAACACCATATATTTT.

This chain links TRBV12-3 or TRBV12-4 with TRBJ1-3; D is uncertain. The CDR3 has 12 residues. V was shortened by 3 bases and J by 16 bases, with 16 bases between the two germline ends. CDR3 protein: CASSFVGSSLYF. As DNA, the CDR3 is TGTGCCAGCAGTTTCGTCGGGAGTTCCCTCTATTTT.

The chain uses TRBV6-1 and TRBJ1-2; 7 nucleotides agree with TRBD1. Germline-derived CDR1 and CDR2 are MNHNS and SASEGT. Unmatched junction bases numbered 11, after V lost 3 bases and J lost 7 bases. The CDR3 consists of 15 residues. The CDR3 protein is CASSDKWTGPFGYTF. DNA for the CDR3: TGTGCCAGCAGTGATAAATGGACAGGCCCCTTTGGCTACACCTTC.

J is TRBJ2-3 and V is TRBV6-5; D not certain. Germline V gives CDR1 MNHEY, CDR2 SVGAGI. V lost 0 bases to trimming and J lost 2 bases, with 9 bases between them. CDR3 length: 15 amino acids. This chain's CDR3 is CASSYSNQFTDTQYF. CDR3 sequence (DNA): TGTGCCAGCAGTTACTCGAATCAGTTCACAGATACGCAGTATTTT.

The genes are TRBV28 and TRBJ1-1; TRBD1 might be the D (6 bases). The CDR3 totals 13 residues. V was clipped by 10 bases and J by 1 base, with 13 bases between them. Germline assignment: CDR1 MDHEN and CDR2 SYDVKM. Here the CDR3 reads CATYRDPNTEAFF. In nucleotides, the CDR3 is TGTGCCACCTACAGGGACCCGAACACTGAAGCTTTCTTT.